Each of the 26 T cell receptor beta chains below was sequenced from the same sample in a study of neurological immune-mediated disorders. TCRdb itself ran the 5' RACE reads through MiXCR, one entry per CDR3 protein. This sample carries roughly 62,000 distinct CDR3 sequences, 2% to 2.5% of them seen once, and the ten largest clones take around 2.8%. The sequenced sample was PBMCs. The receptors stem from a man in his fifties or sixties with multiple sclerosis.

This clonotype has a count of ten or more. The genes are TRBV7-2 and TRBJ2-4, with D possibly being TRBD2 (5 bases). Trimming removed 1 base from V and 7 bases from J, with 17 bases in between. The CDR3 is made up of 16 amino acids. Germline values: CDR1 SGHTA, CDR2 FQGNSA. The CDR3, as DNA: TGTGCCAGCAGCTTAGGAGGGCCGGGATCTAGGAACATTCAGTACTTC. Its translation: CASSLGGPGSRNIQYF.

This clonotype was counted many times. V is TRBV29-1 and J is TRBJ2-3, with a possible D match to TRBD1 (6 bases). With 5 bases removed from V and 1 base from J, the gap between germline ends came to 13 bases. The CDR3 consists of 14 residues. Germline CDR1 is SQVTM and CDR2 is ANQGSEA. DNA for the CDR3: TGCAGCGTTTTGCCTGGGGGCCGCACAGATACGCAGTATTTT. This encodes CSVLPGGRTDTQYF.

This clonotype showed up many times. This sequence joins TRBV7-9 and TRBJ2-1; 13 bases match TRBD2. This CDR3 has 18 residues. Germline V gene lookup returns CDR1 SEHNR and CDR2 FQNEAQ (reference sequence). The V segment lost 5 bases and the J segment 0 bases; nucleotides outside the gene matches: 7. The CDR3 DNA is TGTGCCAGCAGCGGGTCGGGACTAGCGGGGAGCTCCTACAATGAGCAGTTCTTC. Its protein product is CASSGSGLAGSSYNEQFF.

This clonotype was seen repeatedly, ten times or more. This sequence joins TRBV15 and TRBJ1-2, with D maybe TRBD1 (5 bases). The CDR3 extends over 16 amino acids. Trimming shortened V by 6 bases and J by 1 base, and 18 bases separated the two germline ends. Germline CDR1 reads LNHNV; CDR2 reads YYDKDF (reference sequence). CDR3 residues: CATSGETGRGNYGYTF. The DNA of the CDR3 is TGTGCCACCAGTGGGGAAACGGGGAGGGGTAACTATGGCTACACCTTC.

Ten or more counts support this clonotype. V and J are TRBV3-1 and TRBJ1-3, with no clear D. CDR1 and CDR2 from the germline V gene are LGHDT and YNNKEL (reference sequence). The CDR3 consists of 17 residues. V was shortened by 1 base and J by 1 base, with 14 bases between the two germline ends. CDR3 DNA: TGTGCCAGCAGCCAAGGAGACCTTGCCCTATCTGGAAACACCATATATTTT. Translating it yields CASSQGDLALSGNTIYF.

This clonotype was observed many times. V and J are TRBV6-1 and TRBJ2-7, with TRBD1 identical over 8 bases. CDR1 MNHNS and CDR2 SASEGT come from the germline V gene. V lost 4 bases to trimming and J lost 6 bases; unmatched junction nucleotides: 5. There are 13 residues in the CDR3. The DNA of the CDR3 is TGTGCCAGCAGTGGCGGACAGGGAGGCGAGCAGTACTTC. It yields the protein CASSGGQGGEQYF.

As to this clonotype: This clone may be a read error of a much larger clone one base away. The CDR3 carries no conserved terminal phenylalanine or tryptophan, so it likely arises from a read error. The CDR3 reads CASSFPSGANVLTV. The DNA for the CDR3 is TGTGCCAGCAGCTTTCCCTCTGGGGCCAACGTCCTGACTGTC. This chain uses TRBV5-6 with TRBJ2-6, with D hard to call. Germline loops: CDR1 SGHDT, CDR2 YYEEEE. V lost 2 bases and J 0 bases, leaving 3 bases between the germline ends. The CDR3 loop spans 14 amino acids.

This clonotype came up many times. V gene TRBV5-1 combines with J gene TRBJ2-7; a weak D match, TRBD1 (6 bases). This CDR3 is 14 amino acids long. Trimming left V 2 bases short and J 1 base short, with 10 bases between. The germline V gene has CDR1 SGHRS and CDR2 YFSETQ. The CDR3: CASSFRGISYEQYF. The CDR3 DNA reads TGCGCCAGCAGCTTCAGGGGAATTTCCTACGAGCAGTACTTC.

This clonotype appeared many times. The chain is built from TRBV7-2 and TRBJ1-5, with D tentatively TRBD1 (5 bases). The CDR3 extends over 15 amino acids. CDR1 is SGHTA and CDR2 is FQGNSA in the germline V gene. Trimming took 0 bases from V and 4 from J, leaving 10 bases between them. The CDR3 loop reads CASSLAGGGNQPQHF. DNA for the CDR3: TGTGCCAGCAGCTTAGCGGGGGGTGGAAATCAGCCCCAGCATTTT.

This clonotype appeared many times. J is TRBJ2-7 and V is TRBV5-5; 7 bases match TRBD2. The CDR3 contains 14 residues. With 0 bases clipped from V and 2 bases from J, the junction kept 2 bases outside the gene matches. Germline values: CDR1 SGHKS, CDR2 YYEKEE (reference sequence). The CDR3 sequence is CASSLAGGTYEQYF. CDR3 DNA: TGTGCCAGCAGCTTGGCCGGGGGGACCTACGAGCAGTACTTC.

This clonotype has at least ten counts. The chain is built from TRBV19 and TRBJ1-5; 7 bases are shared with TRBD1. J lost 2 bases, V lost 6 bases, and 7 bases had no gene match. CDR1 and CDR2 from the germline V gene are LNHDA and SQIVND (reference sequence). This CDR3 contains 15 residues. The CDR3 coding sequence is TGTGCCAGTAGAGACCCCAGGGGGGGCAATCAGCCCCAGCATTTT. This translates into CASRDPRGGNQPQHF.

This clonotype was recorded at least ten times. The J gene is TRBJ2-7, the V gene TRBV20-1; 7 positions agree with TRBD1. Germline V lookup: CDR1 DFQATT, CDR2 SNEGSKA (reference sequence). Germline trimming cut 5 bases from V and 5 bases from J; bases unmatched to any gene: 6. This CDR3 has 12 amino acids. The CDR3 bases are TGCAGTGCTCGCCGACAGGGCAACGAGCAGTACTTC. It encodes CSARRQGNEQYF.

This clonotype was recorded at least ten times. The chain joins TRBV2 to TRBJ2-7, with 11 bases matching TRBD1. This CDR3 region has 12 residues. V lost 6 bases, J lost 5 bases, and 0 bases stayed unmatched. Germline V gives CDR1 SNHLY, CDR2 FYNNEI. The CDR3 protein is CASRDRGHEQYF. As DNA, the CDR3 is TGTGCCAGCAGGGACAGGGGGCACGAGCAGTACTTC.

This clonotype was counted at least ten times. The V gene is TRBV29-1, the J gene TRBJ2-2, with D perhaps given as TRBD1 or TRBD2 (5 bases each). Per germline, CDR1 SQVTM and CDR2 ANQGSEA. The ends were cut back, 3 bases at V and 5 bases at J, with 16 bases in the middle. This CDR3 spans 15 amino acids. CDR3 bases: TGCAGCGTTGACCGGTTGGCAGGGACGACCGGGGAGCTGTTTTTT. Translated, it gives CSVDRLAGTTGELFF.

This clonotype was seen a few times. The chain recombines TRBV18 with TRBJ1-5; no clear D. This CDR3 has 16 residues. CDR1 and CDR2 (germline): KGHSH, LQKENI. The V gene lost 2 bases and the J gene lost 0 bases, with 11 bases spanning the gap. DNA for the CDR3: TGTGCCAGCTCACCAGTGGCGGTCTATAGCAATCAGCCCCAGCATTTT. Protein: CASSPVAVYSNQPQHF.

This clonotype was recorded at least ten times. The chain carries TRBV6-6 and TRBJ1-1, with TRBD1 matching 8 bases. This CDR3 region has 15 residues. Germline values: CDR1 MNHNY, CDR2 SVGAGI (reference sequence). The junction had 6 bases not matched to a gene; V was cut back by 5 bases and J by 1 base. The DNA of the CDR3 is TGTGCCAGCAGTAAAACACAGGGGGAGAACACTGAAGCTTTCTTT. Residues: CASSKTQGENTEAFF.

This clonotype was seen at least ten times. V gene TRBV5-1 combines with J gene TRBJ2-7; 8 nucleotides align to TRBD1. This CDR3 has 15 residues. The V and J ends lost 4 bases and 3 bases, in that order; junction bases with no gene match: 9. CDR1 and CDR2 (germline): SGHRS, YFSETQ. This CDR3 is CASSTGQASVYEQYF. CDR3 DNA: TGCGCCAGCAGCACGGGACAGGCATCCGTCTACGAGCAGTACTTC.

The sample holds many counts of this clonotype. The V call is TRBV30, the J call TRBJ2-2; TRBD2 aligns across 10 bases. Germline V gene sequence: CDR1 GTSNPN, CDR2 SVGIG (reference sequence). CDR3 length: 13 residues. Trimming at V came to 4 bases and at J to 4 bases, leaving 0 bases not matched to a gene. The DNA of the CDR3 is TGTGCCTGGACTAGCGGGGGCACCGGGGAGCTGTTTTTT. It codes for CAWTSGGTGELFF.

Many counts were recorded for this clonotype. At one end the junction does not follow the germline gene, possibly because of a read error. This chain joins TRBV20-1 and TRBJ2-3; D possibly corresponds to TRBD2 (6 bases). Germline V gene data show CDR1 as DFQATT and CDR2 as SNEGSKA (reference sequence). The CDR3 sequence is 11 residues long. The CDR3 spells CSASLAGQRDF. CDR3 bases: TGCAGTGCGTCCCTGGCGGGGCAGCGGGATTTT.

This clonotype was counted many times. CDR3 sequence: CSAKLAGGPDTQYF. The CDR3 DNA reads TGCAGTGCCAAGCTAGCGGGGGGGCCAGATACGCAGTATTTT. This sequence joins TRBV20-1 and TRBJ2-3; 12 bases align to TRBD2. Trimming removed 6 bases from V and 4 bases from J; junction bases left unmatched: 5. Germline CDR1 DFQATT, CDR2 SNEGSKA (reference sequence). This CDR3 has 14 residues.

This clonotype showed up many times. The chain couples TRBV5-1 to TRBJ2-5; 10 bases agree with TRBD1. Germline V gene lookup returns CDR1 SGHRS and CDR2 YFSETQ. V was clipped by 4 bases and J by 5 bases; unmatched bases: 8. The CDR3 has 15 amino acids. Here the CDR3 DNA reads TGCGCCAGCAGCCTGGGACAGGGGTCCGGGGAGACCCAGTACTTC. Its protein is CASSLGQGSGETQYF.

This clonotype was counted ten times or more. The J gene is TRBJ1-1, the V gene TRBV11-2, with 7 bases lining up with TRBD1. The junction had 7 bases not matched to a gene; V was cut back by 5 bases and J by 4 bases. This CDR3 has 14 residues. Germline V CDR1 and CDR2: SGHAT, FQNNGV. CDR3 bases: TGTGCCAGCAGCAACTACAGGGGAGGCACTGAAGCTTTCTTT. Translating it yields CASSNYRGGTEAFF.

This clonotype was recorded many times. The chain joins TRBV29-1 to TRBJ2-7, with D hard to call. This CDR3 is 15 amino acids long. With 4 bases removed from V and 0 bases from J, the gap between germline ends came to 16 bases. CDR1 and CDR2 (germline): SQVTM, ANQGSEA. The CDR3 DNA is TGCAGCGTTGCCAAATTACAGAGTATCTCCTACGAGCAGTACTTC. This codes for CSVAKLQSISYEQYF.

Points on this clonotype: This may be a read error: a much more frequent sequence differs by one nucleotide. The CDR3 DNA reads TGTGACAGCGGGGACGGCTCCTACGAGCAGTACTTC. Translating gives CDSGDGSYEQYF. The rearrangement joins TRBV7-9 to TRBJ2-7; 7 bases fit TRBD2. The CDR3 length is 12 residues. Germline CDR1 and CDR2: SEHNR and FQNEAQ (reference sequence).

This clonotype occurred many times. As DNA, the CDR3 is TGTGCCAGCAGTTCGGACAGGGCAGGGGCCTACGAGCAGTACTTC. This gives the protein CASSSDRAGAYEQYF. The chain uses TRBV5-6 and TRBJ2-7; TRBD1 agrees at 8 bases. V shed 5 bases and J 2 bases; nucleotides not matched to a gene: 9. The germline V gene has CDR1 SGHDT and CDR2 YYEEEE. CDR3 length equals 15 residues.

This clonotype was counted many times. The chain joins TRBV10-3 to TRBJ2-7, with 8 bases aligning to TRBD1. The V and J ends lost 9 bases and 5 bases, in that order; junction bases with no gene match: 6. The CDR3 runs 12 residues. Germline CDR1 is ENHRY and CDR2 is SYGVKD. CDR3 in amino acids: CAITDRGHEQYF. CDR3 coding DNA: TGTGCCATTACTGACAGGGGCCACGAGCAGTACTTC.